These T cell receptor beta chains were read from a single sample in a study of shared clonotypes between healthy human individuals. This table comes from immunoSEQ multiplex PCR, and its TCRdb copy is limited to in-frame clones, with some not included. This table has roughly 1,000,000 clones, about 80% appearing once. Sequences were obtained from memory CD4+ T cells from PBMCs. All receptors derive from a young man in good health. Some clones in this sample may be carry-over from other donors' samples. Both conserved end residues are part of each CDR3. Each record gives: clone size, J gene, V gene, CDR3 protein. Part of the rows lack a size; the others show once, few, many or a class for expanded clones.

clone_size: -; j_call: TRBJ2-7; v_call: TRBV10-3; cdr3_aa: CAISDLDRGYYEQYF
clone_size: many; j_call: TRBJ1-3; v_call: TRBV28; cdr3_aa: CASSTSSGGGDTIYF
clone_size: few; j_call: TRBJ2-3; v_call: TRBV20-1; cdr3_aa: CSARVTDTQYF
clone_size: -; j_call: TRBJ1-1; v_call: TRBV9; cdr3_aa: CASSVTGGTEAFF
clone_size: -; j_call: TRBJ2-1; v_call: TRBV28; cdr3_aa: CASSSRGTNYNEQFF
clone_size: -; j_call: TRBJ1-5; v_call: TRBV5-6; cdr3_aa: CASSLGGQGSQPQHF
clone_size: few; j_call: TRBJ2-7; v_call: TRBV7-8; cdr3_aa: CASSRPGLPYEQYF
clone_size: -; j_call: TRBJ1-1; v_call: TRBV11-1; cdr3_aa: CASSFTGSTEAFF
clone_size: -; j_call: TRBJ1-5; v_call: TRBV5-1; cdr3_aa: CASSLEGIGNQPQHF
clone_size: -; j_call: TRBJ2-5; v_call: TRBV7-8; cdr3_aa: CASSRLGGRGETQYF
clone_size: -; j_call: TRBJ1-2; v_call: TRBV28; cdr3_aa: CASREPGQGFDGYTF
clone_size: many; j_call: TRBJ2-3; v_call: TRBV2; cdr3_aa: CASSDPRGTGADTQYF
clone_size: once; j_call: TRBJ2-7; v_call: TRBV29-1; cdr3_aa: CSTGGNMVGSSYEQYF
clone_size: many; j_call: TRBJ1-1; v_call: TRBV5-6; cdr3_aa: CASSLVLPGNTEAFF
clone_size: -; j_call: TRBJ2-5; v_call: TRBV30; cdr3_aa: CAWSLGRGETQYF
clone_size: -; j_call: TRBJ2-3; v_call: TRBV7-3; cdr3_aa: CASSLTAGGPGTDTQYF
clone_size: -; j_call: TRBJ1-2; v_call: TRBV28; cdr3_aa: CASSTSGTGYYGYTF
clone_size: -; j_call: TRBJ1-1; v_call: TRBV6-5; cdr3_aa: CASSYSQGAGTEAFF
clone_size: few; j_call: TRBJ2-1; v_call: TRBV5-5; cdr3_aa: CASSLVPEAYNEQFF
clone_size: -; j_call: TRBJ2-1; v_call: TRBV6-4; cdr3_aa: CASSFRDGEQFF
clone_size: -; j_call: TRBJ2-5; v_call: TRBV7-3; cdr3_aa: CASSLLPGQGAETQYF
clone_size: -; j_call: TRBJ1-1; v_call: TRBV5-8; cdr3_aa: CASSSNAPSPGRPNTEAFF
clone_size: -; j_call: TRBJ2-1; v_call: TRBV5-6; cdr3_aa: CASSPPGSGYNEQFF
clone_size: -; j_call: TRBJ1-6; v_call: TRBV27; cdr3_aa: CASSSSNSLHF
clone_size: few; j_call: TRBJ1-5; v_call: TRBV28; cdr3_aa: CASSTIGPDGHF
clone_size: -; j_call: TRBJ1-2; v_call: TRBV27; cdr3_aa: CASMPRDGTFYGYTF
clone_size: few; j_call: TRBJ1-2; v_call: TRBV30; cdr3_aa: CAWTATDGGGYTF
clone_size: once; j_call: TRBJ1-5; v_call: TRBV4-3; cdr3_aa: CASSQDEEGNQPQHF
clone_size: once; j_call: TRBJ1-1; v_call: TRBV11-1; cdr3_aa: CASSPGAGRTEAFF
clone_size: -; j_call: TRBJ1-1; v_call: TRBV11-2; cdr3_aa: CASSLRTNTEAFF
clone_size: few; j_call: TRBJ2-1; v_call: TRBV6-5; cdr3_aa: CASSLSGTSGDNEQFF
clone_size: -; j_call: TRBJ1-1; v_call: TRBV7-2; cdr3_aa: CASSYISGQGDTEAFF
clone_size: -; j_call: TRBJ2-5; v_call: TRBV5-4; cdr3_aa: CASSSEGAETQYF
clone_size: few; j_call: -; v_call: TRBV10-2; cdr3_aa: CASSDPGQGLSYEQYF
clone_size: -; j_call: TRBJ2-7; v_call: TRBV4-2; cdr3_aa: CASSLQGTDSYEQYF
clone_size: few; j_call: TRBJ2-7; v_call: TRBV6-5; cdr3_aa: CASMVGRGYEQYF
clone_size: -; j_call: TRBJ1-1; v_call: TRBV5-1; cdr3_aa: CASTGQEYTEAFF
clone_size: -; j_call: TRBJ1-1; v_call: TRBV5-8; cdr3_aa: CASSRDGRGAFF
clone_size: -; j_call: TRBJ2-1; v_call: TRBV10-3; cdr3_aa: CAISAFNNNEQFF
clone_size: -; j_call: TRBJ1-5; v_call: TRBV5-3; cdr3_aa: CARSWGGGFHQPQHF
clone_size: -; j_call: TRBJ2-7; v_call: TRBV28; cdr3_aa: CASSLPGTGITYEQYF
clone_size: -; j_call: TRBJ1-5; v_call: TRBV7-9; cdr3_aa: CASSPQGDQPQHF
clone_size: -; j_call: TRBJ2-7; v_call: TRBV19; cdr3_aa: CASSIRGSMSSYEQYF
clone_size: -; j_call: TRBJ2-7; v_call: TRBV5-1; cdr3_aa: CASGETGGSNEQYF
clone_size: -; j_call: TRBJ1-2; v_call: TRBV4-2; cdr3_aa: CASSREGLYGYTF
clone_size: -; j_call: TRBJ1-2; v_call: TRBV5-1; cdr3_aa: CASSPLGGGYTF
clone_size: -; j_call: TRBJ2-4; v_call: TRBV10-3; cdr3_aa: CAISDPGGAKNIQYF
clone_size: -; j_call: TRBJ2-3; v_call: TRBV29-1; cdr3_aa: CSVGGPTWTDTQYF
clone_size: once; j_call: TRBJ1-2; v_call: TRBV5-1; cdr3_aa: CASSFDWGNYGYTF
clone_size: -; j_call: TRBJ2-2; v_call: TRBV6-4; cdr3_aa: CASSQDRVTGELFF
clone_size: -; j_call: TRBJ2-1; v_call: TRBV30; cdr3_aa: CASGLAGGPNEQFF
clone_size: once; j_call: TRBJ2-1; v_call: TRBV6-6; cdr3_aa: CASSRTAYYNEQFF
clone_size: -; j_call: TRBJ1-5; v_call: TRBV28; cdr3_aa: CASSWRNQPQHF